This T cell receptor (beta chain) originates from a study of CD8+CD57+ T cells in acquired aplastic anemia. General study results and limits: Patients had approximately 30 CD8+ CDR3 sequences in common with controls (the shared set).

Germline CDR1 SGHVS, CDR2 FNYEAQ. Trimming cost V 1 base and J 11 bases; bases outside gene matches: 9. CDR3 size: 14 residues. Regarding this clonotype: Its antigen is unknown.

TCR beta VDJ and CDR3 were profiled, and genomic DNA was the template. TCRdb used MiXCR to reprocess the reads, holding one entry per CDR3 protein. This table holds 200,000 to 250,000 distinct CDR3 sequences, under 55% found once. The patients chosen for sequencing had shown expansion of CD8+CD57+ cells (detected by flow cytometry). Sequencing was performed on sorted CD4+, CD8+, or CD8+CD57+ T cells (not recorded which) from PBMCs. This clonotype was obtained from a human donor with aplastic anemia. The rearrangement joins TRBV7-6 to TRBJ1-1; TRBD1 aligns across 8 bases. The CDR3 loop is CASSLVAGGDGAFF. In DNA form, the CDR3 reads TGTGCCAGCAGCTTAGTGGCAGGGGGCGATGGGGCTTTCTTT.